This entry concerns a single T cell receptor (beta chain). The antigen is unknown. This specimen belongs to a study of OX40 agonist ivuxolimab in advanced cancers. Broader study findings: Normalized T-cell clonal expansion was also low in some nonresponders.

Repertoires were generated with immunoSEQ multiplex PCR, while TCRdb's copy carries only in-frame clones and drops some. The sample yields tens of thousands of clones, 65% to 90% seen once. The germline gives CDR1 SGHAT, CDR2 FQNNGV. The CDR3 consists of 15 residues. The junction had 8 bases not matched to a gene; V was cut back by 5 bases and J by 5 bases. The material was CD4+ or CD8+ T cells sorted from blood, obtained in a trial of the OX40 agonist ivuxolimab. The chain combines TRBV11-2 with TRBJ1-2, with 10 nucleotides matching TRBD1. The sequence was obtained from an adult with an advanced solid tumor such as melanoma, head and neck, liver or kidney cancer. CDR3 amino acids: CASSQPGQGFYGYTF. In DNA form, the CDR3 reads TGTGCCAGCAGCCAGCCGGGACAGGGGTTTTATGGCTACACCTTC.